This is a list of T cell receptor beta chains from one sample in a study of blood T cell repertoires in COVID-19. Profiling relied on immunoSEQ multiplex PCR, and the TCRdb table lists in-frame clones only, not all of them. The repertoire consists of around 190,000 clones, with about three quarters occurring once and the leading ten covering just over 8.5%. Sequenced sample: peripheral blood. The receptors come from a woman aged 45-59 years with active or convalescent COVID-19. CDR3s include the opening cysteine and the closing phenylalanine or tryptophan. The order of the fields is J gene, CDR3 length, clone size, D gene, V gene, CDR3 DNA, CDR3 protein. A D gene is named only where the DNA matches it firmly. Part of the rows lack a size; the others show once, few, many or a class for expanded clones.

j_gene: TRBJ2-1
len: 17
abundance: -
d_gene: TRBD1
v_gene: TRBV7-9
CDR3nt: TGTGCCAGCAGCTTAGGGTCGGGGGTGGACAGGGCCGATGAGCAGTTCTTC
CDR3aa: CASSLGSGVDRADEQFF

j_gene: TRBJ1-2
len: 14
abundance: -
d_gene: TRBD1
v_gene: TRBV5-8
CDR3nt: TGTGCCAGCAGCTTACAGGGACAGGGCCAAGGCTACACCTTC
CDR3aa: CASSLQGQGQGYTF

j_gene: TRBJ2-5
len: 15
abundance: few
d_gene: TRBD1
v_gene: TRBV7-2
CDR3nt: TGTGCCAGCAGCCAGGGGGCAGGGTTCGGGGAGACCCAGTACTTC
CDR3aa: CASSQGAGFGETQYF

j_gene: TRBJ2-1
len: 15
abundance: -
d_gene: -
v_gene: TRBV7-2
CDR3nt: TGTGCCAGCAGCTGGGCAGGGGTAAGGGCGACTGAGCAGTTCTTC
CDR3aa: CASSWAGVRATEQFF

j_gene: TRBJ2-7
len: 14
abundance: -
d_gene: TRBD2
v_gene: TRBV6-6
CDR3nt: TGTGCCAGCAGTAAACTAGCGGGGACCTACGAGCAGTACTTC
CDR3aa: CASSKLAGTYEQYF

j_gene: TRBJ2-5
len: 11
abundance: -
d_gene: TRBD2
v_gene: TRBV20-1
CDR3nt: TGCAGTGCCCGACTTACTAGCGGGATGGACTTC
CDR3aa: CSARLTSGMDF

j_gene: TRBJ2-3
len: 16
abundance: -
d_gene: TRBD2
v_gene: TRBV5-8
CDR3nt: TGTGCCAGCAGCACTCCTCGGGACTACAGCACAGATACGCAGTATTTT
CDR3aa: CASSTPRDYSTDTQYF

j_gene: TRBJ1-2
len: 16
abundance: -
d_gene: TRBD1
v_gene: TRBV7-9
CDR3nt: TGTGCCAGCAGTTTCACCTCCGGGACAGGGGACTATGGCTACACCTTC
CDR3aa: CASSFTSGTGDYGYTF

j_gene: TRBJ1-3
len: 15
abundance: -
d_gene: TRBD1
v_gene: TRBV7-6
CDR3nt: TGTGCCAGCAGCGTGGACAGGGGGGCTGGAAACACCATATATTTT
CDR3aa: CASSVDRGAGNTIYF

j_gene: TRBJ2-7
len: 15
abundance: once
d_gene: -
v_gene: TRBV15
CDR3nt: TGTGCCACCAGCAGAGATCAGGGGATCGGGTACGAGCAGTACTTC
CDR3aa: CATSRDQGIGYEQYF

j_gene: TRBJ1-1
len: 15
abundance: -
d_gene: -
v_gene: TRBV19
CDR3nt: TGTGCCAGTAGTATAGTGTCTCGGGGAACGGCTGAAGCTTTCTTT
CDR3aa: CASSIVSRGTAEAFF

j_gene: TRBJ2-3
len: 16
abundance: -
d_gene: TRBD2
v_gene: TRBV5-1
CDR3nt: TGCGCCAGCAGCAACGGGAGGCTAGCCAGCACAGATACGCAGTATTTT
CDR3aa: CASSNGRLASTDTQYF

j_gene: TRBJ2-5
len: 16
abundance: -
d_gene: -
v_gene: TRBV5-1
CDR3nt: TGCGCCAGCAGCTTGGCCTACGGCGGAGTGGGAGAGACCCAGTACTTC
CDR3aa: CASSLAYGGVGETQYF

j_gene: TRBJ1-2
len: 15
abundance: few
d_gene: -
v_gene: TRBV18
CDR3nt: TGTGCCAGCTCACCGATGGCAGGCTCTAACTATGGCTACACCTTC
CDR3aa: CASSPMAGSNYGYTF

j_gene: TRBJ1-6
len: 12
abundance: -
d_gene: -
v_gene: TRBV30
CDR3nt: TGTGCCTGGAGTGTCCTCGGGGAGCCCCTCCACTTT
CDR3aa: CAWSVLGEPLHF

j_gene: TRBJ2-5
len: 13
abundance: -
d_gene: TRBD2
v_gene: TRBV3-1/TRBV3-2
CDR3nt: TGTGCCAGCAGCCAAGTAGCAGCGGGGGCCCAGTACTTC
CDR3aa: CASSQVAAGAQYF

j_gene: TRBJ1-1
len: 16
abundance: many
d_gene: TRBD1
v_gene: TRBV5-1
CDR3nt: TGCGCCAGCAGCTCTTGGGGACAGGCAGGAGGCACTGAAGCTTTCTTT
CDR3aa: CASSSWGQAGGTEAFF

j_gene: TRBJ2-5
len: 14
abundance: -
d_gene: TRBD1
v_gene: TRBV27
CDR3nt: TGTGCCAGCAGCACTGTACAGGGGTATGAGACCCAGTACTTC
CDR3aa: CASSTVQGYETQYF

j_gene: TRBJ2-7
len: 15
abundance: -
d_gene: TRBD1
v_gene: TRBV11-3
CDR3nt: TGTGCCAGCAGCTTAGCGACAGGGGCTTACTACGAGCAGTACTTC
CDR3aa: CASSLATGAYYEQYF

j_gene: TRBJ2-7
len: 17
abundance: -
d_gene: TRBD1
v_gene: TRBV27
CDR3nt: TGTGCCAGCAGTTTATCCCCGGGCAGGGGGAGCTCCTACGAGCAGTACTTC
CDR3aa: CASSLSPGRGSSYEQYF

j_gene: TRBJ1-6
len: 14
abundance: -
d_gene: TRBD1
v_gene: TRBV7-9
CDR3nt: TGTGCCAGCAGCACAGGGGGTAGTAATTCACCCCTCCACTTT
CDR3aa: CASSTGGSNSPLHF

j_gene: TRBJ1-5
len: 15
abundance: -
d_gene: -
v_gene: TRBV5-3
CDR3nt: TGTGCCAGAAGCTTGAACAGGGATGGCAATCAGCCCCAGCATTTT
CDR3aa: CARSLNRDGNQPQHF

j_gene: TRBJ2-7
len: 16
abundance: -
d_gene: -
v_gene: TRBV7-8
CDR3nt: TGTGCCAGCAGCTTAGGAAGAACCAGGGGCGCTTACGAGCAGTACTTC
CDR3aa: CASSLGRTRGAYEQYF

j_gene: TRBJ2-7
len: 15
abundance: once
d_gene: -
v_gene: TRBV5-6
CDR3nt: TGTGCCAGCAGCTCCGAACGGACTGAATTCTACGAGCAGTACTTC
CDR3aa: CASSSERTEFYEQYF

j_gene: TRBJ1-1
len: 14
abundance: -
d_gene: -
v_gene: TRBV7-8
CDR3nt: TGTGCCAGCAGCTTAAACACCCTGAACACTGAAGCTTTCTTT
CDR3aa: CASSLNTLNTEAFF

j_gene: TRBJ1-1
len: 13
abundance: few
d_gene: TRBD1
v_gene: TRBV28
CDR3nt: TGTGCCAGCAGTAACACAGGGGGCTCTGAAGCTTTCTTT
CDR3aa: CASSNTGGSEAFF

j_gene: TRBJ2-2
len: 15
abundance: -
d_gene: -
v_gene: TRBV7-6
CDR3nt: TGTGCCAGCAGGGAAGGGACTCCCCACACCGGGGAGCTGTTTTTT
CDR3aa: CASREGTPHTGELFF